This TCR beta chain is drawn from a study of tumour-infiltrating T cells in Burkitt lymphoma. This CDR3 comprises 18 residues. Trimming shortened V by 5 bases and J by 5 bases, and 22 bases separated the two germline ends. Germline CDR1 and CDR2: MNHEY and SMNVEV (reference sequence). Data came from immunoSEQ multiplex PCR; TCRdb stores just in-frame clones and leaves some out. The sample has about 3,700 clones; 13% to 15% are singletons. The source of this sequence is a human donor with Burkitt lymphoma. Sequenced input: tumor tissue. V is TRBV27 and J is TRBJ2-6; D is uncertain. As DNA, the CDR3 is TGTGCCAGCAGTAAACTGCGTCCTCTACAAAGTCGGGCCAACGTCCTGACTTTC. It yields the protein CASSKLRPLQSRANVLTF. The full variable domain, in which reference TRBV27 and TRBJ2-6 provide the parts outside the CDR3, is EAQVTQNPRYLITVTGKKLTVTCSQNMNHEYMSWYRQDPGLGLRQIYYSMNVEVTDKGDVPEGYKVSRKEKRNFPLILESPSPNQTSLYFCASSKLRPLQSRANVLTFGAGSRLTVL.